Following are 28 T cell receptor beta chains from one sample sequenced in a study of T cell responses to AZD1222 COVID-19 vaccine. Method: immunoSEQ multiplex PCR; TCRdb's copy keeps in-frame clones and lacks some. The data show some 150,000 clones, with approximately 85% seen just once and around 8.3% held by the top ten. Sequencing used peripheral blood, obtained 28 days after the second dose of the MenACWY control vaccine. Receptors originate from an adult who received the MenACWY meningococcal vaccine as a control.

This rearrangement joins TRBV27 to TRBJ2-7, with 11 nucleotides matching TRBD2. V shed 2 bases, J shed 2 bases, and the junction held 8 bases outside the gene matches. Germline CDR1 and CDR2: MNHEY and SMNVEV (reference sequence). CDR3 length equals 17 residues. CDR3 residues: CASSLGTSGSFTYEQYF. CDR3 sequence (DNA): TGTGCCAGCAGTTTAGGGACTAGCGGTTCCTTTACCTACGAGCAGTACTTC.

This rearrangement joins TRBV3-1 (or the pseudogene TRBV3-2) to TRBJ2-3; TRBD2 might be the D (5 bases). The CDR3 has 20 residues. CDR1 is LGHDT and CDR2 is YNNKEL in the germline V gene (reference sequence). With 2 bases removed from V and 0 bases from J, the gap between germline ends came to 24 bases. CDR3 sequence reads: CASSQYLIVRRTGSTDTQYF. The CDR3 DNA reads as TGTGCCAGCAGCCAATATCTCATTGTGCGTAGGACGGGAAGCACAGATACGCAGTATTTT.

The genes are TRBV4-2 and TRBJ1-1; D perhaps matches TRBD1 (6 bases). This CDR3 is built from 14 residues. Germline values: CDR1 LGHNA, CDR2 YNFKEQ. The V gene lost 1 base and the J gene lost 4 bases, with 10 bases spanning the gap. The CDR3 sequence: CASSQGRGATEAFF. CDR3 nucleotide sequence: TGTGCCAGCAGCCAAGGGCGGGGGGCCACTGAAGCTTTCTTT.

The chain carries TRBV19 and TRBJ1-6, with TRBD1 matching 7 bases. Germline V gene lookup returns CDR1 LNHDA and CDR2 SQIVND (reference sequence). V lost 7 bases to trimming and J lost 7 bases; unmatched junction nucleotides: 7. This CDR3 comprises 14 residues. The DNA of the CDR3 is TGTGCCAGTACCCCCGGGACAGCGAATTCACCCCTCCACTTT. Amino acid sequence: CASTPGTANSPLHF.

The rearrangement links TRBV7-9 to TRBJ1-5; D perhaps matches TRBD1 (5 bases). The V gene lost 5 bases and the J gene lost 5 bases, with 13 bases spanning the gap. The CDR3 extends over 14 amino acids. Germline V gene data show CDR1 as SEHNR and CDR2 as FQNEAQ (reference sequence). CDR3 protein: CASSLVTDDQPQHF. CDR3 coding DNA: TGTGCCAGCAGCCTAGTGACAGACGATCAGCCCCAGCATTTT.

This chain uses TRBV7-2 with TRBJ1-3, with D uncertain. The CDR3 runs 15 residues. V was shortened by 1 base and J by 0 bases, with 7 bases between the two germline ends. The germline V gene encodes CDR1 SGHTA and CDR2 FQGNSA. CDR3 sequence: CASSLGEGSGNTIYF. Here the CDR3 DNA reads TGTGCCAGCAGCTTAGGGGAAGGCTCTGGAAACACCATATATTTT. The complete variable domain, with remaining parts taken from reference TRBV7-2 and TRBJ1-3, reads GAGVSQSPSNKVTEKGKDVELRCDPISGHTALYWYRQSLGQGLEFLIYFQGNSAPDKSGLPSDRFSAERTGGSVSTLTIQRTQQEDSAVYLCASSLGEGSGNTIYFGEGSWLTVV.

This chain uses TRBV5-4 with TRBJ1-1, with TRBD1 matching over 7 bases. V shed 3 bases and J 3 bases; nucleotides not matched to a gene: 5. This CDR3 has 14 residues. The V gene's germline CDR1 is SGHNT and CDR2 YYREEE (reference sequence). CDR3 in amino acids: CASSSSQGYTEAFF. CDR3 bases: TGTGCCAGCAGCTCGTCACAGGGGTACACTGAAGCTTTCTTT.

This clone was counted between two and nine times. This chain connects TRBV12-5 to TRBJ1-3; the D is unclear. Between the trimmed V and J ends, which lost 4 bases and 4 bases, there was a span of 14 bases. Germline CDR1 and CDR2: LGHNT and FRNRAP. This CDR3 region has 15 residues. CDR3 in DNA: TGTGCTAGTGGTTCCCCTCTACAGTTGGGAAACACCATATATTTT. Translated: CASGSPLQLGNTIYF.

The V and J genes are TRBV19 and TRBJ2-2; possible D gene TRBD2, 6 bases. Per the germline V gene, CDR1 is LNHDA and CDR2 is SQIVND (reference sequence). There are 15 residues in the CDR3. V was trimmed by 4 bases and J by 7 bases, leaving 16 bases between them. This CDR3 reads CASSTKGRLGGELFF. The CDR3 nucleotides are TGTGCCAGTAGTACCAAGGGGAGACTAGGCGGGGAGCTGTTTTTT.

This clone was seen once. The rearrangement joins TRBV28 to TRBJ1-6; 10 positions agree with TRBD1. Per germline, CDR1 MDHEN and CDR2 SYDVKM. V shed 4 bases and J 8 bases; nucleotides not matched to a gene: 5. The CDR3 totals 15 residues. The CDR3 nucleotides are TGTGCCAGCAGTTCCTCCGGACAGGGGGATTCACCCCTCCACTTT. Amino acids: CASSSSGQGDSPLHF. The whole variable domain, remainder taken from reference TRBV28 and TRBJ1-6, is DVKVTQSSRYLVKRTGEKVFLECVQDMDHENMFWYRQDPGLGLRLIYFSYDVKMKEKGDIPEGYSVSREKKERFSLILESASTNQTSMYLCASSSSGQGDSPLHFGNGTRLTVT.

The chain employs TRBV4-3 and TRBJ2-7; 12 bases match TRBD2. The germline V gene has CDR1 LGHNA and CDR2 YSLEER. Unmatched junction bases numbered 7, after V lost 2 bases and J lost 2 bases. This CDR3 contains 17 residues. CDR3 DNA sequence: TGCGCCAGCAGCCAACGCTTGACTAGCGGGAGTACCTACGAGCAGTACTTC. Translated, it gives CASSQRLTSGSTYEQYF.

The rearrangement joins TRBV6-4 to TRBJ1-1, with D maybe TRBD1 (5 bases). V was clipped by 4 bases and J by 9 bases, with 15 bases between them. Germline CDR1 and CDR2: MRHNA and SNTAGT. The CDR3 length is 13 residues. CDR3 loop: CASSARQNTKAFF. Written as DNA, the CDR3 is TGTGCCAGCAGTGCAAGACAGAATACGAAAGCTTTCTTT.

J is TRBJ1-2 and V is TRBV27, with TRBD1 as a possible D gene (6 bases). The V end lost 6 bases, the J end lost 0 bases, and 8 bases lay between the germline ends. The CDR3 runs to 13 residues. CDR1 MNHEY and CDR2 SMNVEV come from the germline V gene (reference sequence). CDR3 protein: CASRRQANYGYTF. Here the CDR3 DNA reads TGTGCCAGCAGAAGACAGGCTAACTATGGCTACACCTTC.

The rearrangement links TRBV25-1 to TRBJ1-2, with 11 nucleotides matching TRBD1. Losses at the gene ends were 6 bases for V and 6 bases for J; bases not matched to a gene: 3. This CDR3 region has 13 residues. Looked up from germline, CDR1 is MGHDK and CDR2 is SYGVNS. The chain's CDR3 is CASSGTGGNGYTF. The CDR3 DNA reads as TGTGCCAGCAGCGGGACAGGGGGTAATGGCTACACCTTC.

The chain has TRBV5-6 and TRBJ2-1, with 11 bases aligning to TRBD2. Per germline, CDR1 SGHDT and CDR2 YYEEEE. With 0 bases clipped from V and 4 bases from J, the junction kept 3 bases outside the gene matches. The CDR3 totals 16 residues. Here the CDR3 reads CASSLASGGSYNEQFF. The DNA of the CDR3 is TGTGCCAGCAGCTTGGCTAGCGGGGGGTCTTACAATGAGCAGTTCTTC. Filled out from reference TRBV5-6 and TRBJ2-1, the complete variable domain reads DAGVTQSPTHLIKTRGQQVTLRCSPKSGHDTVSWYQQALGQGPQFIFQYYEEEERQRGNFPDRFSGHQFPNYSSELNVNALLLGDSALYLCASSLASGGSYNEQFFGPGTRLTVL.

The chain uses TRBV9 and TRBJ1-4; D possibly corresponds to TRBD1 (5 bases). The CDR3 covers 15 residues. Trimming cost V 2 bases and J 3 bases, with 11 bases left between them. Germline V gives CDR1 SGDLS, CDR2 YYNGEE. For the CDR3, the DNA is TGTGCCAGCAGCGTCGGGACCGCCGCTAATGAAAAACTGTTTTTT. Residues: CASSVGTAANEKLFF.

The chain has TRBV28 and TRBJ2-4; 8 bases are a match to TRBD1. The CDR3 consists of 15 residues. After removal of 7 bases from V and 4 bases from J, the junction contained 9 bases not matched to a gene. The germline V gene has CDR1 MDHEN and CDR2 SYDVKM. The CDR3 DNA follows: TGTGCCAGCAATGCAGGGGGCGCATTAAAAAACATTCAGTACTTC. Amino acid sequence: CASNAGGALKNIQYF. Full variable domain (remainder filled in from reference TRBV28 and TRBJ2-4): DVKVTQSSRYLVKRTGEKVFLECVQDMDHENMFWYRQDPGLGLRLIYFSYDVKMKEKGDIPEGYSVSREKKERFSLILESASTNQTSMYLCASNAGGALKNIQYFGAGTRLSVL.

This CDR3 is CATNGRGDDSPLHF. CDR3 in DNA: TGTGCCACTAACGGCAGGGGCGATGATTCACCCCTCCACTTT. The genes are TRBV7-9 and TRBJ1-6; perhaps TRBD1 as D (6 bases). Germline lookup yields CDR1 SEHNR and CDR2 FQNEAQ (reference sequence). This CDR3 has 14 amino acids. V was trimmed by 10 bases and J by 8 bases, leaving 18 bases between them.

This sequence joins TRBV19 and TRBJ2-6, with D unresolved. Germline CDR1 LNHDA, CDR2 SQIVND (reference sequence). There are 14 residues in the CDR3. Trimming took off 3 bases at V and 2 bases at J, with 5 bases between the two ends. The CDR3 reads CASSISTGANVLTF. The CDR3 DNA reads TGTGCCAGTAGTATTTCGACTGGGGCCAACGTCCTGACTTTC.

This clone was recorded at least ten times. The chain uses TRBV7-8 and TRBJ1-6; tentative D call: TRBD1 (6 bases). CDR1 SGHVS and CDR2 FQNEAQ come from the germline V gene. V lost 6 bases and J lost 9, with 15 bases in between. The CDR3 is 14 residues long. The CDR3 loop reads CASRGPGVGSPLHF. Here the CDR3 DNA reads TGTGCCAGCAGAGGACCAGGGGTGGGTTCACCCCTCCACTTT. The full variable domain, rest sourced from reference TRBV7-8 and TRBJ1-6, is GAGVSQSPRYKVAKRGQDVALRCDPISGHVSLFWYQQALGQGPEFLTYFQNEAQLDKSGLPSDRFFAERPEGSVSTLKIQRTQQEDSAVYLCASRGPGVGSPLHFGNGTRLTVT.

The chain combines TRBV6-6 with TRBJ1-6; possibly TRBD1 for D (5 bases). The germline V and J ends were trimmed by 5 bases and 7 bases, with 18 bases remaining between them. Germline V gene lookup returns CDR1 MNHNY and CDR2 SVGAGI (reference sequence). The CDR3 is made up of 16 amino acids. Here the CDR3 DNA reads TGTGCCAGCAGTCGAACCTGGGACCGTAGCAATTCACCCCTCCACTTT. Its translation is CASSRTWDRSNSPLHF.

The CDR3 DNA follows: TGTGCCAGCAGCTTCCAGGCAGGGGAGCAGTACGTC. This codes for CASSFQAGEQYV. The rearrangement links TRBV12-3 or TRBV12-4 to TRBJ2-7, with D maybe TRBD1 (5 bases). The germline V and J ends were trimmed by 6 bases and 7 bases, with 13 bases remaining between them. The CDR3 runs 12 residues.

The table lists this clone with a few counts. This sample also contains other DNA sequences that code for the same CDR3. The chain links TRBV5-4 to TRBJ2-2; tentative D call: TRBD1 (6 bases). In germline, CDR1 is SGHNT, CDR2 YYREEE (reference sequence). Trimming removed 0 bases at V and 3 bases at J, with 6 bases between. The length of the CDR3 is 14 residues. The CDR3 bases are TGTGCCAGCAGCTTGGGGACAGACACCGGGGAGCTGTTTTTT. Translation: CASSLGTDTGELFF.

Concerning this clone: Other DNA sequences in the sample encode the same CDR3. J is TRBJ2-1 and V is TRBV9; D remains ambiguous. V lost 0 bases, J lost 0 bases, and 4 bases lay in between. Per the germline V gene, CDR1 is SGDLS and CDR2 is YYNGEE. This CDR3 spans 14 amino acids. For the CDR3, the DNA is TGTGCCAGCAGCGTAGGGGGCTCCTACAATGAGCAGTTCTTC. Protein sequence: CASSVGGSYNEQFF.

This clone has a handful of counts. The rearrangement links TRBV11-3 to TRBJ1-2, with D possibly matching TRBD1 (6 bases). The CDR3 sequence is 15 residues long. Germline V gene data show CDR1 as SGHNT and CDR2 as YENEEA. With 0 bases removed from V and 3 bases from J, the gap between germline ends came to 11 bases. The DNA for the CDR3 is TGTGCCAGCAGCTTAGAGGCGGACAGAGACTATGGCTACACCTTC. This translates into CASSLEADRDYGYTF.

Turning to this clone: Distinct nucleotide sequences in the sample also encode this CDR3. The rearrangement joins TRBV4-2 to TRBJ1-2; 8 nucleotides agree with TRBD1. The germline V gene has CDR1 LGHNA and CDR2 YNFKEQ. Trimming removed 0 bases from V and 2 bases from J; junction bases left unmatched: 2. This CDR3 region has 15 residues. The CDR3 DNA reads TGTGCCAGCAGCCAAGACAGGGGGCGGAACTATGGCTACACCTTC. Its protein is CASSQDRGRNYGYTF.

This rearrangement joins TRBV2 to TRBJ1-3; possible D gene TRBD1, 6 bases. CDR1 and CDR2 from the germline V gene are SNHLY and FYNNEI. Trimming cost V 1 base and J 4 bases, with 11 bases left between them. The CDR3 is 15 residues long. In DNA, the CDR3 is TGTGCCAGCAGTGAAGAGAATCAGGGGGGAAACACCATATATTTT. This translates into CASSEENQGGNTIYF.

The J gene is TRBJ2-2, the V gene TRBV9; TRBD2 matches at 9 bases. Per the germline V gene, CDR1 is SGDLS and CDR2 is YYNGEE. J was trimmed by 4 bases and V by 1 base; bases with no gene match: 5. The CDR3 has 16 residues. CDR3 residues: CASSVRGLATTGELFF. The CDR3 region has the DNA TGTGCCAGCAGCGTAAGAGGACTAGCGACCACCGGGGAGCTGTTTTTT.